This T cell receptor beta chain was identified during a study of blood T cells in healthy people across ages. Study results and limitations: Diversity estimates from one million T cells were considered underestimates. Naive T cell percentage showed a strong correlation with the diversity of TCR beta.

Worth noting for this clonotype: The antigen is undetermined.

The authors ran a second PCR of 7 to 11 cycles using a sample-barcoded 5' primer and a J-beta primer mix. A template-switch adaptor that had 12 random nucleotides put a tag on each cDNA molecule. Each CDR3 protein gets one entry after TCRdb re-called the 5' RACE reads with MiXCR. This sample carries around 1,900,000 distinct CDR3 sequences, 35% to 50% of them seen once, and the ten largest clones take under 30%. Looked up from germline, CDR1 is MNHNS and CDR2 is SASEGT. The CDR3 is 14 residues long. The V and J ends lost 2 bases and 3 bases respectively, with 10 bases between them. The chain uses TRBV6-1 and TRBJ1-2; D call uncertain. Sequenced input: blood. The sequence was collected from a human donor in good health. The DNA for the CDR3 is TGTGCCAGCAGTGAAATGGGGAGGGACTATGGCTACACCTTC. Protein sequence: CASSEMGRDYGYTF.